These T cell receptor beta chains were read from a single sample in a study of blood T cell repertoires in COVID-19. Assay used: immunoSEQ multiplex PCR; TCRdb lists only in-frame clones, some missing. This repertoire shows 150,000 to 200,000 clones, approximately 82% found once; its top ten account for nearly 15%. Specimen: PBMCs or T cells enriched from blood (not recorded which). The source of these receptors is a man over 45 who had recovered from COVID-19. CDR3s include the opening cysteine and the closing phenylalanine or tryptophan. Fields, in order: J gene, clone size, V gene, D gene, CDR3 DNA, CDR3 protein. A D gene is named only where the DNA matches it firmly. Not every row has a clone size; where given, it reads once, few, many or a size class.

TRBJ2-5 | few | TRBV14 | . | TGTGCCAGCAGCCGGAACAGGGCCCAAGAGACCCAGTACTTC | CASSRNRAQETQYF
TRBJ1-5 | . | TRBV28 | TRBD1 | TGTGCCAGCAGTTTATCGGGACAGGGTAGCAATCAGCCCCAGCATTTT | CASSLSGQGSNQPQHF
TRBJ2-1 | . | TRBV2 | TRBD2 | TGTGCCAGCCGTGGGACTAGACCCTACAATGAGCAGTTCTTC | CASRGTRPYNEQFF
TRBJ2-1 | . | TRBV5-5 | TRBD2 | TGTGCCAGCAGCTTGGGACTAGCACCGTACGGTGAGCAGTTCTTC | CASSLGLAPYGEQFF
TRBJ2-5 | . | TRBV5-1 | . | TGCGCCAGCAGTTGGACCCCGGGCGGGGAAGAGACCCAGTACTTC | CASSWTPGGEETQYF
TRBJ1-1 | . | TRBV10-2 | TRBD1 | TGCGCCAGCAGGGGACAGAAGAACACTGAAGCTTTCTTT | CASRGQKNTEAFF
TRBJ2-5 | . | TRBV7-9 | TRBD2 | TGTGCCAGCAGCTTATTGACTAGCGGGGGTGGGGAGACCCAGTACTTC | CASSLLTSGGGETQYF
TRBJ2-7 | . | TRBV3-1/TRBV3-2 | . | TGTGCCAGCAGCCCCCTGCGGAGCTCCTACGAGCAGTACTTC | CASSPLRSSYEQYF
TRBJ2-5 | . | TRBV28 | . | TGTGCCAGCAGTTCGCGACAGGTCTTGGCAGAGACCCAGTACTTC | CASSSRQVLAETQYF
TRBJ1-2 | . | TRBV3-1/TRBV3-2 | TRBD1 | TGTGCCAGCAGCCGACAGGGTCCCTCTCGGGGCTACACCTTC | CASSRQGPSRGYTF
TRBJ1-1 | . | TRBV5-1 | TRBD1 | TGCGCCAGCAGCATGGGACAGGGGTACACTGAAGCTTTCTTT | CASSMGQGYTEAFF
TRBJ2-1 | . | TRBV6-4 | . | TGTGCCAGCAGTGACGTACAGGGAGTAGCCTACAATGAGCAGTTCTTC | CASSDVQGVAYNEQFF
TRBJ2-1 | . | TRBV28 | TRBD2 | TGTGCCAGCAGTTTCCCGACTAGCGGCAATGAGCAGTTCTTC | CASSFPTSGNEQFF
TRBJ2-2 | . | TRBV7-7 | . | TGTGCCAGCAGCCGCGACTCCGCGGGACGCGGCGGGGAGCTGTTTTTT | CASSRDSAGRGGELFF
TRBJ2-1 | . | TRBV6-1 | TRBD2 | TGTGCCAGCAGTGAAGGCGGGGGGCCATGGAATGAGCAGTTCTTC | CASSEGGGPWNEQFF
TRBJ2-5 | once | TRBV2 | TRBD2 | TGTGCCAGCACCACACTAGCGGGGGTCCAAGAGACCCAGTACTTC | CASTTLAGVQETQYF
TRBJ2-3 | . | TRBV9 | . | TGTGCCAGCAGCCCTCGGACCGGGACTACAGATACGCAGTATTTT | CASSPRTGTTDTQYF
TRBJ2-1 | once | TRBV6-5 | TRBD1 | TGTGCCAGCAGAGGGGGCGCCCCTACCTACAATGAGCAGTTCTTC | CASRGGAPTYNEQFF
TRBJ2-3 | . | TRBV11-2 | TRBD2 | TGTGCCAGCAGCCTCGCGCACGGGGGGGGCGCAGATACGCAGTATTTT | CASSLAHGGGADTQYF
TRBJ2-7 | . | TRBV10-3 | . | TGTGCCATCAGTGAGCAAGTAGGGGGCGAGCAGTACTTC | CAISEQVGGEQYF
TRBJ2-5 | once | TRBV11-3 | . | TGTGCCAGCAGCTTAGGGGGCGGAGTGGAGACCCAGTACTTC | CASSLGGGVETQYF
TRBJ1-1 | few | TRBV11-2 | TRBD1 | TGTGCCAGCAGCGCGCAGCAGGGGGTGAACACTGAAGCTTTCTTT | CASSAQQGVNTEAFF
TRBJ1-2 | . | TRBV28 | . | TGTGCCTTCTCCGGTGGCTATGGCTACACCTTC | CAFSGGYGYTF
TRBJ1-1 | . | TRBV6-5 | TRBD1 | TGTGCCAGCAGTTACGTTGGGACAGGGCAAGCTTTCTTT | CASSYVGTGQAFF
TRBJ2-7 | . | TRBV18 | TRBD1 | TGTGCCAGCTCACCGGGACAGGGGGTTGGCGAGCAGTACTTC | CASSPGQGVGEQYF
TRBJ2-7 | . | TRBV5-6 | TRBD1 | TGTGCCAGCAGCACCCATCCCCGGGACAGGGTTTGGTACGAGCAGTACTTC | CASSTHPRDRVWYEQYF
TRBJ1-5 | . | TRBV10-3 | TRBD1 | TGTGCCATCAGTGAGTCAAGGGGGACAGGGGACCAGCCCCAGCATTTT | CAISESRGTGDQPQHF
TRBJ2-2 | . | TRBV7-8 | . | TGTGCCAGCAGCTTACAACAGAACCAGGTCCTCGGGGAGCTGTTTTTT | CASSLQQNQVLGELFF
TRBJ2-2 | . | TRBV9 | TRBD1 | TGTGCCAGTAGCTTATTAGGACAGGGGAACACCGGGGAGCTGTTTTTT | CASSLLGQGNTGELFF
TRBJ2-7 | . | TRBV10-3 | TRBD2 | TGTGCCATCAGTGCGGGGACTAGCGGGGTCTACGAGCAGTACTTC | CAISAGTSGVYEQYF
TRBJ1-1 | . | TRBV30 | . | TGTGCCTGTGAGAATCGCACTGAAGCTTTCTTT | CACENRTEAFF
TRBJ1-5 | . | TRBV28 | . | TGTGCCAGCAAAAGGTCGGGGGATCAGCCCCAGCATTTT | CASKRSGDQPQHF
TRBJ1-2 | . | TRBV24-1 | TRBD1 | TGTGCCACCGAAACAGGGGGAGGTGGCTACACCTTC | CATETGGGGYTF
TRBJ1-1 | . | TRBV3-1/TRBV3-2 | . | TGTGCCAGCAGCCAAAGGGGAGGCACTGAAGCTTTCTTT | CASSQRGGTEAFF
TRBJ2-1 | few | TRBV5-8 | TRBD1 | TGTGCCAGCAGCGCGGGACAGGGCTACAATGAGCAGTTCTTC | CASSAGQGYNEQFF
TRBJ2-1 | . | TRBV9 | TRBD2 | TGTGCCAGCGGCAAGGGCGGGAGCTCCTACAATGAGCAGTTCTTC | CASGKGGSSYNEQFF
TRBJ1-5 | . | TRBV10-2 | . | TGCGCCAGCAGTCCCCCGGGTGGCAATCAGCCCCAGCATTTT | CASSPPGGNQPQHF
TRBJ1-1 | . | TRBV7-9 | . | TGTGCCAGCAGCCTCATGGGACACCAAGAAATGAACACTGAAGCTTTCTTT | CASSLMGHQEMNTEAFF
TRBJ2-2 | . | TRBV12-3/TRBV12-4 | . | TGTGCCAGCGAGGGGGCGAACACCGGGGAGCTGTTTTTT | CASEGANTGELFF
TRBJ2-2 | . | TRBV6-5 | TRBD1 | TGTGCCAGCTTGACAGGGGGCCTAACCGGGGAGCTGTTTTTT | CASLTGGLTGELFF